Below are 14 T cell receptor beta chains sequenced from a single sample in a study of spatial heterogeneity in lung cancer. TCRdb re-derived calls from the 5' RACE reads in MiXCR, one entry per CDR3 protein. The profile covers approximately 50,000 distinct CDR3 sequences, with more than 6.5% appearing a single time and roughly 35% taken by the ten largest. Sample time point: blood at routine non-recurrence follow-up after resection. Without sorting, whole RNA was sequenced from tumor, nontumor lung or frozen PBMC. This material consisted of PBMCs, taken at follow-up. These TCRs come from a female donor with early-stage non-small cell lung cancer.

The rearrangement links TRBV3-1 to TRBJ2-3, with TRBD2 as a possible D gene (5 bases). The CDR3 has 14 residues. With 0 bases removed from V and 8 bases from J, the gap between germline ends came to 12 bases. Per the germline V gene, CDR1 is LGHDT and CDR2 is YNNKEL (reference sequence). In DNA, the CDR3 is TGTGCCAGCAGCCAAGAGGCTACTAGTCTTACGCAGTATTTT. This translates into CASSQEATSLTQYF.

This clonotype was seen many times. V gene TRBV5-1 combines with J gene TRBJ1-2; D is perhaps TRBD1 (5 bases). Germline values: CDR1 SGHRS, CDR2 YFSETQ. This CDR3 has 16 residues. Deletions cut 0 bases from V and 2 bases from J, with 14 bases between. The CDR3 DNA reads TGCGCCAGCAGCTTGGGCCAGGGTTACGGGAACTATGGCTACACCTTC. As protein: CASSLGQGYGNYGYTF.

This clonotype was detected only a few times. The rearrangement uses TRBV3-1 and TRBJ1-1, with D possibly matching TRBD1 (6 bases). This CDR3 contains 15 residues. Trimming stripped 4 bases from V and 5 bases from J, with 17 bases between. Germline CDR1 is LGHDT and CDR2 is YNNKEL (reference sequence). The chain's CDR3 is CASSRLYRVGTEAFF. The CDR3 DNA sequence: TGTGCCAGCAGCCGATTGTACAGGGTTGGAACTGAAGCTTTCTTT.

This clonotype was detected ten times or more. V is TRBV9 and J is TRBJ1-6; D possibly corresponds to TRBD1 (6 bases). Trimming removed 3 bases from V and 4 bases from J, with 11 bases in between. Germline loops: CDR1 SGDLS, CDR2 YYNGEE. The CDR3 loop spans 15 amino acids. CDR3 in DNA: TGTGCCAGCAGCGGTCCCGGACAGTATAATTCACCCCTCCACTTT. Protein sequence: CASSGPGQYNSPLHF.

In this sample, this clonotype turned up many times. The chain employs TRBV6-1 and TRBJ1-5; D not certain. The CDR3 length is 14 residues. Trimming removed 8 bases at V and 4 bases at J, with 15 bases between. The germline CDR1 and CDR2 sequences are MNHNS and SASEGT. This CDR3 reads CASGPRGGNQPQHF. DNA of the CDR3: TGTGCCAGCGGTCCCCGAGGAGGGAATCAGCCCCAGCATTTT.

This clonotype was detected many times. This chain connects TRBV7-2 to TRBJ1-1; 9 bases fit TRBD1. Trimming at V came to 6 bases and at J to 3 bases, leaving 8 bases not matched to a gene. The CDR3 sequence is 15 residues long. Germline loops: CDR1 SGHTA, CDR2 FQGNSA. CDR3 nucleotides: TGTGCCAGCAGTCCTACAGGGGGCGGGTACACTGAAGCTTTCTTT. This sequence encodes CASSPTGGGYTEAFF.

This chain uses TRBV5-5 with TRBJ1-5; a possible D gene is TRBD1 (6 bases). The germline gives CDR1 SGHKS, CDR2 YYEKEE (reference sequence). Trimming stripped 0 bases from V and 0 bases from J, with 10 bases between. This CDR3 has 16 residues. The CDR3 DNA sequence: TGTGCCAGCAGCTTGGGGACAGTTTATAGCAATCAGCCCCAGCATTTT. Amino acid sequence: CASSLGTVYSNQPQHF.

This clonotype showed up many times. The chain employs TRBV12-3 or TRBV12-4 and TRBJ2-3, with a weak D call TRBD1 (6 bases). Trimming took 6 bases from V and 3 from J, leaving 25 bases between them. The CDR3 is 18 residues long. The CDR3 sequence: CASSLRVPPTGGTDTQYF. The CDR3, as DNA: TGTGCCAGCAGCCTTAGGGTTCCTCCGACAGGTGGGACAGATACGCAGTATTTT.

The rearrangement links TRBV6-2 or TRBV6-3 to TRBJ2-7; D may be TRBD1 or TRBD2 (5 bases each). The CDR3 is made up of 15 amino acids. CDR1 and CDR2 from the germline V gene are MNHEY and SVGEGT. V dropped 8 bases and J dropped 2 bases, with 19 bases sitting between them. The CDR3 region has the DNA TGTGCCAGCGGGGGAAAGGTGGGCCCGACCTACGAGCAGTACTTC. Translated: CASGGKVGPTYEQYF.

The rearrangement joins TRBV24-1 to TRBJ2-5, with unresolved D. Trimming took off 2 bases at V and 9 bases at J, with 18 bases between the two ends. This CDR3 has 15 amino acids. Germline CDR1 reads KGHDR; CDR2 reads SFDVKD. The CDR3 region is CATSDYKAPPVSQYF. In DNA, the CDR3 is TGTGCCACCAGTGATTACAAAGCACCACCAGTGTCCCAGTACTTC.

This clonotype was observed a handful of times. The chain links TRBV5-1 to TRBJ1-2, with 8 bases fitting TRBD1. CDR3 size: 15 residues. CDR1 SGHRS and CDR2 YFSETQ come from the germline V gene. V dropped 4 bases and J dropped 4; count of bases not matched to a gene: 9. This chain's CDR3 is CASSPGTGGSYGYTF. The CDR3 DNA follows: TGCGCCAGCAGCCCCGGGACAGGAGGATCCTATGGCTACACCTTC.

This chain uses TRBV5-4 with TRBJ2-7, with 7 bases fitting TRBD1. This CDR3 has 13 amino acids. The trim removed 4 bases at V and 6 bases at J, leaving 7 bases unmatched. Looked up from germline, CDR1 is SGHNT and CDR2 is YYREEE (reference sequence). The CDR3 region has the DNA TGTGCCAGCAGCGTGATACAGGGGAGCGAGCAGTACTTC. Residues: CASSVIQGSEQYF. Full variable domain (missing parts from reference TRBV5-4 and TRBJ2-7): ETGVTQSPTHLIKTRGQQVTLRCSSQSGHNTVSWYQQALGQGPQFIFQYYREEENGRGNFPPRFSGLQFPNYSSELNVNALELDDSALYLCASSVIQGSEQYFGPGTRLTVT.

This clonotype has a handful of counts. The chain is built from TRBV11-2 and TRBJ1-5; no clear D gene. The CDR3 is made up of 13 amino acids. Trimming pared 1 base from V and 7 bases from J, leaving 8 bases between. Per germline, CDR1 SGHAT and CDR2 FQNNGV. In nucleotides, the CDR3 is TGTGCCAGCAGCTTAGGGCTCGCCCAGCCCCAGCATTTT. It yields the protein CASSLGLAQPQHF.

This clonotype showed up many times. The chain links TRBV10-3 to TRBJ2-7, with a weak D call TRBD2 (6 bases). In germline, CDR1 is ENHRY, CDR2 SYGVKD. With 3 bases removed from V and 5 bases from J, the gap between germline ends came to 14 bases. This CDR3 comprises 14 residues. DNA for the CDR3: TGTGCCATCAGTGACGGGACTTCCGTCCACGAGCAGTACTTC. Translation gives CAISDGTSVHEQYF.